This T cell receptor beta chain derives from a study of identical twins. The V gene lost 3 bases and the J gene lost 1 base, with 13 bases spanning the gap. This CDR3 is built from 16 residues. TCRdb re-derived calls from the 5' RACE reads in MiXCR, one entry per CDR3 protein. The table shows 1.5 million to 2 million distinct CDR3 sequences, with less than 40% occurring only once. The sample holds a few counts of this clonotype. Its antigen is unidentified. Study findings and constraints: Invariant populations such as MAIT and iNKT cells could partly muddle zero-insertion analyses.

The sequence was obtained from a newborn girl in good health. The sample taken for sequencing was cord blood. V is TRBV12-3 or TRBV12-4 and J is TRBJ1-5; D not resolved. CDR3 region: CASSFGPRTSNQPQHF. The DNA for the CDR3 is TGTGCCAGCAGTTTCGGTCCCCGGACGAGCAATCAGCCCCAGCATTTT.